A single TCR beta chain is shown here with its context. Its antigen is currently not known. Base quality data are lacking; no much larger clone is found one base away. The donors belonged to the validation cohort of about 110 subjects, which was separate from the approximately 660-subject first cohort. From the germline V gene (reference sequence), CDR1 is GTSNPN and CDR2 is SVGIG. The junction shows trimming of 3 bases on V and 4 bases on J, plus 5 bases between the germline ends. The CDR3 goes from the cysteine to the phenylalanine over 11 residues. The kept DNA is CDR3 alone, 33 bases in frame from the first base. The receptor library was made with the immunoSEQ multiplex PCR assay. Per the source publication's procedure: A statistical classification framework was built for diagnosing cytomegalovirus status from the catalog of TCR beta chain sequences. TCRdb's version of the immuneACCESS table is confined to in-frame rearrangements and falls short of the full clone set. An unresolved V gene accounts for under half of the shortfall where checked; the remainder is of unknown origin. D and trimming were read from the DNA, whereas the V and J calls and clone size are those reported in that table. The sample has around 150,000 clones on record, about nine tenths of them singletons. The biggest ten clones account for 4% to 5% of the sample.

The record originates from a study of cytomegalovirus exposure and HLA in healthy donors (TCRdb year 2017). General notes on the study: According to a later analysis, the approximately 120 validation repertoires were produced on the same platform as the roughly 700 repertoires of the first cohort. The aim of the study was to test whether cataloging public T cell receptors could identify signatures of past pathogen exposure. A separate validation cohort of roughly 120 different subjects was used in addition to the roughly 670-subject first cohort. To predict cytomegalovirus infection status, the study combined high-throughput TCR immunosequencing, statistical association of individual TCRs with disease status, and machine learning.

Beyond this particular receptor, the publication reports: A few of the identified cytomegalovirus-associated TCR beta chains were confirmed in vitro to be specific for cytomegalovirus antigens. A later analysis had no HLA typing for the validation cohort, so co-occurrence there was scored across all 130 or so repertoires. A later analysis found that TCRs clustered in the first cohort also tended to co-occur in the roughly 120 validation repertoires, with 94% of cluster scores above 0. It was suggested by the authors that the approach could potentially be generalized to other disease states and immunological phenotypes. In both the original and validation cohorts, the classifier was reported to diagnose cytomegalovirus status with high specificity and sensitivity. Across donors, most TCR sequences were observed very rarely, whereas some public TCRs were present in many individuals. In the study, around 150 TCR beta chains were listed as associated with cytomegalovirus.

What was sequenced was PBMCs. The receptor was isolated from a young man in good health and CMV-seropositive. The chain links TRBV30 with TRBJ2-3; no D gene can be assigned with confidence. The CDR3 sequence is CAWSRADTQYF. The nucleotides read TGTGCCTGGAGCCGGGCAGATACGCAGTATTTT.